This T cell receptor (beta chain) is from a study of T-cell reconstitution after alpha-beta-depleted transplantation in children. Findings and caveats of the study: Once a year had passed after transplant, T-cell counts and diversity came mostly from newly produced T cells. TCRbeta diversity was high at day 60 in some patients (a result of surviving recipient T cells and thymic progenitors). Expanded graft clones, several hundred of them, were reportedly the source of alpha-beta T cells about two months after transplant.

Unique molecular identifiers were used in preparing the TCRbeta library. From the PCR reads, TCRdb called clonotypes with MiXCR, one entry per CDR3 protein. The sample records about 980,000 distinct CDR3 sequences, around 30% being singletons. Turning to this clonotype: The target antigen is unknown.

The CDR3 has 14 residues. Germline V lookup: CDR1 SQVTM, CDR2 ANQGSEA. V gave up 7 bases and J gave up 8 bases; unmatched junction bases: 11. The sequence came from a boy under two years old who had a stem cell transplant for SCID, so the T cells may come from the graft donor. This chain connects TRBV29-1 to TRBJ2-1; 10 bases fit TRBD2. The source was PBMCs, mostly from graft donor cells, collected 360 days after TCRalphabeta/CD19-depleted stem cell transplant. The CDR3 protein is CSAAVSGGLDEQFF. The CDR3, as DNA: TGCAGCGCCGCGGTTAGCGGGGGGTTGGATGAGCAGTTCTTC.